Presented here are 2 T cell receptor beta chains from one specimen sequenced in a study of T cell responses to AZD1222 COVID-19 vaccine (dated by TCRdb to about 2021). Library construction relied on the immunoSEQ multiplex PCR assay. The clones in this table, taken by TCRdb from immuneACCESS, are in-frame only. Not every clone is retained; where verified, under half of the shortfall comes from an unresolved V gene, and the cause of the rest is unknown. Recorded for this sample are tens of thousands of clones; just over 90% of them occurred a single time. Jointly, the top ten make up 45% to 55% of the sample. The time point label of this sample denotes: baseline before first vaccination. This specimen consisted of peripheral blood, obtained on day 0 of AZD1222 vaccination. The receptors were gathered from an adult in good health.

This clone was recorded once. The rearrangement links TRBV19 to TRBJ1-2; tentative D call: TRBD1 (5 bases). The germline V gene has CDR1 LNHDA and CDR2 SQIVND (reference sequence). Trimming left V 7 bases short and J 4 bases short, with 19 bases between. This CDR3 spans 15 amino acids. CDR3: CASMGGPRQSYGYTF. In DNA, the CDR3 is TGTGCCAGTATGGGTGGTCCCCGACAGTCCTATGGCTACACCTTC.

The V and J genes are TRBV12-3 or TRBV12-4 and TRBJ2-3; D may be TRBD2 (5 bases). Trimming cost V 8 bases and J 6 bases, with 12 bases left between them. The CDR3 has 12 residues. The CDR3 here is CASGLSADTQYF. In DNA, the CDR3 is TGTGCCAGCGGACTGAGCGCGGATACGCAGTATTTT.